This is a list of T cell receptor beta chains from one sample in a study of blood T cell repertoires in COVID-19. Assay used: immunoSEQ multiplex PCR; TCRdb lists only in-frame clones, some missing. In the table there are approximately 180,000 clones, approximately 82% of which are singletons. The sequencing sample was made of PBMCs or T cells enriched from blood (not recorded which). The receptors stem from a woman in her fifties or sixties with acute COVID-19. Each CDR3 is given without its conserved first and last residue. The order of the fields is V gene, D gene, CDR3 protein. The D gene is left open where the match is weak.

V: TRBV12-5
D: .
CDR3: ASGLTLDTQY

V: TRBV9
D: .
CDR3: ASSVEPGDYGYT

V: TRBV6-5
D: TRBD1
CDR3: ASRFTGTAYGYT

V: TRBV19
D: TRBD1
CDR3: ASSTPGGGRYEQY

V: TRBV7-2
D: TRBD2
CDR3: ASSLVAGDGEQF

V: TRBV20-1
D: .
CDR3: SARAVVGYT

V: TRBV4-3
D: TRBD1
CDR3: ASSQADRGTEAF

V: TRBV4-3
D: TRBD2
CDR3: ASSQSGGRTGELF

V: TRBV5-3
D: TRBD2
CDR3: ARSLVAGYEQF

V: TRBV24-1
D: TRBD1
CDR3: ATSGGGAHTQY

V: TRBV12-3/TRBV12-4
D: .
CDR3: ASSLTRNTIY

V: TRBV9
D: .
CDR3: ASSVSRGKRF

V: TRBV5-5
D: .
CDR3: ASSLEQGIDTQY

V: TRBV24-1
D: TRBD2
CDR3: ATSEGGLAGANIQY

V: TRBV5-1
D: .
CDR3: ASSLASVSSYNEQF

V: TRBV28
D: .
CDR3: ASSLWSSLH

V: TRBV19
D: .
CDR3: ASSILRAEGNSPLH

V: TRBV24-1
D: .
CDR3: ATSTYLDTGELF

V: TRBV28
D: TRBD1
CDR3: ASITGDSPLH

V: TRBV5-1
D: .
CDR3: ASSPGMVGEQF

V: TRBV27
D: TRBD1
CDR3: ASTRQGRKDEKLF

V: TRBV11-2
D: .
CDR3: ASSPAGAGKNIQY

V: TRBV6-5
D: .
CDR3: ASSYQTANSPLH

V: TRBV29-1
D: .
CDR3: SVVRGSGNTIY

V: TRBV15
D: TRBD1
CDR3: ATSSYRGPRYGYT

V: TRBV7-2
D: TRBD1
CDR3: ASSDRASDGYT

V: TRBV29-1
D: TRBD1
CDR3: SVEEHRGYGYT

V: TRBV6-5
D: .
CDR3: ASSYSTNSNGELF

V: TRBV20-1
D: .
CDR3: SASDRRADSPLH

V: TRBV28
D: .
CDR3: ASSSRQYFQPQH

V: TRBV3-1/TRBV3-2
D: .
CDR3: ASSQDTKRATDTQY

V: TRBV18
D: TRBD1
CDR3: ASSPGQGPNQPQH

V: TRBV29-1
D: .
CDR3: SVEPKLNTEAF

V: TRBV18
D: .
CDR3: ASSQGSQPQH

V: TRBV28
D: .
CDR3: ASSAPNRDTEAF

V: TRBV5-6
D: .
CDR3: ASSLPGLTGYNEQF

V: TRBV5-4
D: TRBD1
CDR3: ASSSGTGGNSPLH

V: TRBV5-1
D: .
CDR3: ASSEGSSTDTQY

V: TRBV18
D: TRBD1
CDR3: ASSPSTGAAKNIQY

V: TRBV19
D: .
CDR3: ASSINWAAGENSPLH